This T cell receptor (beta chain) emerged from a study of T cell repertoires in cytomegalovirus infection. Regarding this clonotype: Its target is not known.

Using its own MiXCR run on the reads, TCRdb lists one record per CDR3 protein. The table has about a million distinct CDR3 sequences, approximately 31% seen once. This TCR was recovered from a human donor in good health (CMV status not recorded). Some clones in this sample may be carry-over from other donors' samples. Material: cultured CD8+ T cells from PBMCs, obtained from culture after CMV antigen stimulation.

CDR3 sequence reads: CASSLSGGKEAFF. For the CDR3, the DNA is TGTGCCAGCAGTTTATCCGGCGGTAAAGAAGCTTTCTTT. The chain has TRBV27 and TRBJ1-1; D not resolved. CDR1 is MNHEY and CDR2 is SMNVEV in the germline V gene (reference sequence). This CDR3 is 13 amino acids long. V was cut by 0 bases and J by 8 bases, with 10 bases left in between.